The source of this TCR beta chain is a study of CD4+ T cells in melanoma. Here immunoSEQ multiplex PCR was the method, and the copy in TCRdb shows in-frame clones only, minus some. This sample has some 9,500 clones; around four fifths occur once, and the top ten carry around 24%. With 0 bases clipped from V and 6 bases from J, the junction kept 6 bases outside the gene matches. This CDR3 is 16 amino acids long. Germline loops: CDR1 SEHNR, CDR2 FQNEAQ (reference sequence). This TCR was sampled from a human donor with melanoma. The material sequenced was cells from a culture (not recorded whether cultured in vitro). The chain is built from TRBV7-9 and TRBJ1-5, with 9 nucleotides matching TRBD1. The CDR3 region has the DNA TGTGCCAGCAGCTTAGCGACGGGACAGGGAGGTCAGCCCCAGCATTTT. It is translated as CASSLATGQGGQPQHF.